The entry that follows covers one TCR beta chain sequence. The CDR3 regions of TCR beta were amplified from RNA transcripts. HTBI primers were employed in a first-round RT-PCR of the TCR CDR3. In TCRdb, the multiplex PCR reads were re-called with MiXCR into one record per CDR3 protein. The sample holds fewer than 900,000 distinct CDR3 sequences, about 15% seen once. The source of the sample is a study of T cells in Graves' hyperthyroidism and ophthalmopathy. Looking at the study overall: Initial diagnosis, before any treatment, was when peripheral blood was collected.

Sequenced: blood. The receptor was isolated from a man younger than 30 with Graves' hyperthyroidism.

The CDR3 spells CASSTRQGATYEQYF. The CDR3 DNA sequence: TGTGCCAGTAGTACACGACAGGGGGCTACCTACGAGCAGTACTTC. The V and J genes are TRBV19 and TRBJ2-7; 10 bases line up with TRBD1. CDR3 size: 15 residues. The V gene's germline CDR1 is LNHDA and CDR2 SQIVND (reference sequence). The trim removed 4 bases at V and 2 bases at J, leaving 5 bases unmatched.